The next 4 T cell receptor beta chains were all read from a single sample in a study of blood T cell repertoires in COVID-19. Only in-frame clones appear in the TCRdb table, and some are missing; sequencing was by immunoSEQ multiplex PCR. Of around 170,000 clones listed, approximately 80% were seen once; the top ten hold 1.5%. Sequencing was carried out using peripheral blood. All receptors come from a human donor in a cohort sampled during active COVID-19.

This chain joins TRBV7-2 and TRBJ2-6; D unclear. Germline CDR1 is SGHTA and CDR2 is FQGNSA. This CDR3 spans 16 amino acids. Trimming stripped 0 bases from V and 1 base from J, with 7 bases between. This CDR3 reads CASSLAALSGANVLTF. DNA for the CDR3: TGTGCCAGCAGCTTAGCGGCCCTTTCTGGGGCCAACGTCCTGACTTTC.

The chain combines TRBV6-6 with TRBJ2-1, with TRBD2 matching over 11 bases. Germline CDR1 MNHNY, CDR2 SVGAGI (reference sequence). The ends lost 6 bases at V and 5 bases at J; junction bases unmatched: 9. The CDR3 loop spans 16 amino acids. The CDR3 reads CASRLRLAGTHNEQFF. DNA of the CDR3: TGTGCCAGCAGACTCAGACTAGCGGGAACCCACAATGAGCAGTTCTTC.

The genes are TRBV2 and TRBJ2-7; no clear D gene. V dropped 6 bases and J dropped 3 bases, with 3 bases sitting between them. The germline gives CDR1 SNHLY, CDR2 FYNNEI. CDR3 length: 10 amino acids. The CDR3 sequence: CASSIYEQYF. CDR3 nucleotides: TGTGCCAGCAGCATCTACGAGCAGTACTTC.

This clone was recorded only once. The gene calls are TRBV6-6 and TRBJ1-5, with a possible D match to TRBD1 (5 bases). Germline V CDR1 and CDR2: MNHNY, SVGAGI (reference sequence). V was shortened by 0 bases and J by 6 bases, with 9 bases between the two germline ends. This CDR3 contains 14 residues. DNA for the CDR3: TGTGCCAGCAGTTACTCCGGGGGAACTCAGCCCCAGCATTTT. Translating it yields CASSYSGGTQPQHF.